Below, 23 T cell receptor beta chains from the same sample are listed, as sequenced in a study of CD8 T cells in ankylosing spondylitis. One entry per CDR3 protein, called by TCRdb with MiXCR from the 5' RACE reads. The table records 100,000 to 150,000 distinct CDR3 sequences, roughly a tenth of them present only once. The sequenced material came from blood, either unsorted or a sorted T cell fraction (not recorded which). The source is a male donor with ankylosing spondylitis or in good health (not recorded which).

This clonotype was seen many times. The chain joins TRBV25-1 to TRBJ2-5, with D maybe TRBD1 (5 bases). The ends were cut back, 5 bases at V and 7 bases at J, with 8 bases in the middle. Germline values: CDR1 MGHDK, CDR2 SYGVNS. This CDR3 comprises 11 residues. CDR3 loop: CASSSTGTQYF. CDR3 DNA sequence: TGTGCCAGCAGTTCAACAGGGACCCAGTACTTC.

The chain couples TRBV30 to TRBJ2-7; D is uncertain. The V and J ends lost 2 bases and 0 bases respectively, with 17 bases between them. The CDR3 totals 16 residues. The germline V gene has CDR1 GTSNPN and CDR2 SVGIG (reference sequence). The CDR3 here is CAWSPLSRALSYEQYF. Here the CDR3 DNA reads TGTGCCTGGAGTCCATTGAGCCGGGCCCTCTCCTACGAGCAGTACTTC.

The J gene is TRBJ2-5, the V gene TRBV15; D gene ambiguous. Trimming removed 0 bases from V and 4 bases from J, with 12 bases in between. The CDR3 sequence is 15 residues long. From germline, CDR1 is LNHNV and CDR2 YYDKDF (reference sequence). As DNA, the CDR3 is TGTGCCACCAGCAGAGACTACCGAAAGGGAGAGACCCAGTACTTC. Its translation is CATSRDYRKGETQYF.

This clonotype has a count of ten or more. The chain combines TRBV29-1 with TRBJ2-3; possible D gene TRBD2, 5 bases. In germline, CDR1 is SQVTM, CDR2 ANQGSEA. CDR3 length: 16 residues. V was clipped by 3 bases and J by 0 bases, with 16 bases between them. CDR3 in DNA: TGCAGCGTTGATTTGGGGAGAGGAGCTAGCACAGATACGCAGTATTTT. Amino acids: CSVDLGRGASTDTQYF.

This clonotype was seen a handful of times. The gene calls are TRBV7-2 and TRBJ2-1; 12 nucleotides align to TRBD2. This CDR3 is built from 20 residues. Per germline, CDR1 SGHTA and CDR2 FQGNSA. The V segment lost 1 base and the J segment 4 bases; nucleotides outside the gene matches: 14. CDR3 bases: TGTGCCAGCAGCTTAGGACTCTTACTAGCGGGAGGTAGTCGGTACAATGAGCAGTTCTTC. It is translated as CASSLGLLLAGGSRYNEQFF.

In its sample, this clonotype was seen many times. V and J are TRBV12-3 or TRBV12-4 and TRBJ2-2; 9 bases fit TRBD2. V shed 5 bases and J 3 bases; nucleotides not matched to a gene: 7. The CDR3 sequence is 16 residues long. This CDR3 is CASSPRLAEHTGELFF. The CDR3 DNA follows: TGTGCCAGCAGTCCTCGACTAGCGGAACACACCGGGGAGCTGTTTTTT.

This clonotype was observed many times. The junction and the germline gene differ at one end; a read error may be behind it. The chain recombines TRBV5-1 with TRBJ2-7; 12 bases align to TRBD2. The length of the CDR3 is 14 residues. Germline V gene sequence: CDR1 SGHRS, CDR2 YFSETQ. The CDR3: CASSPTSGSYEQYF. The CDR3 coding sequence is TGTGCCAGCAGTCCGACTAGCGGGAGCTACGAGCAGTACTTC.

Notes on this clonotype: A much larger clone differs from this one at a single base, so this may be a read error. The genes are TRBV28 and TRBJ1-5, with 7 positions matching TRBD1. There are 14 residues in the CDR3. The germline gives CDR1 MDHEN, CDR2 SYDVKM. CDR3 DNA sequence: TGTGCCAGCAGATCCGGGACAGTCAATCAGCCCCCGCATTTT. Amino acid sequence: CASRSGTVNQPPHF.

In its sample, this clonotype was seen many times. The V gene is TRBV7-2, the J gene TRBJ2-2; 10 nucleotides match TRBD2. Trimming took 1 base from V and 5 from J; bases not matched to a gene: 1. Per germline, CDR1 SGHTA and CDR2 FQGNSA. CDR3 size: 15 residues. This chain's CDR3 is CASSLDSGRTGELFF. The CDR3 DNA is TGTGCCAGCAGCTTAGATAGCGGGAGGACCGGGGAGCTGTTTTTT. The whole variable domain, remainder taken from reference TRBV7-2 and TRBJ2-2, is GAGVSQSPSNKVTEKGKDVELRCDPISGHTALYWYRQSLGQGLEFLIYFQGNSAPDKSGLPSDRFSAERTGGSVSTLTIQRTQQEDSAVYLCASSLDSGRTGELFFGEGSRLTVL.

This clonotype was detected ten times or more. The chain combines TRBV5-1 with TRBJ2-3; maybe TRBD2 (6 bases). Between the trimmed V and J ends, which lost 0 bases and 3 bases, there was a span of 17 bases. CDR3 length equals 17 residues. The germline gives CDR1 SGHRS, CDR2 YFSETQ. CDR3 residues: CASSLAFTGTSTDTQYF. Written as DNA, the CDR3 is TGCGCCAGCAGCTTGGCTTTTACCGGGACTTCGACAGATACGCAGTATTTT.

This clonotype was detected many times. The chain is built from TRBV7-2 and TRBJ2-7, with TRBD1 matching over 7 bases. J lost 2 bases, V lost 5 bases, and 9 bases had no gene match. The V gene's germline CDR1 is SGHTA and CDR2 FQGNSA. The CDR3 extends over 15 amino acids. The CDR3 protein is CASSEFSGTAYEQYF. The CDR3 nucleotides are TGTGCCAGCAGCGAATTTTCCGGGACAGCCTACGAGCAGTACTTC.

The rearrangement joins TRBV7-2 to TRBJ2-7, with 7 nucleotides matching TRBD1. From germline, CDR1 is SGHTA and CDR2 FQGNSA. Unmatched junction bases numbered 8, after V lost 0 bases and J lost 9 bases. The CDR3 has 14 amino acids. CDR3 protein: CASSLALRGHAQYF. The CDR3 DNA follows: TGTGCCAGCAGCTTAGCGCTAAGGGGGCACGCGCAGTACTTC.

In its sample, this clonotype was seen a few times. The J gene is TRBJ2-6, the V gene TRBV11-2; tentative D call: TRBD1 (7 bases). V was shortened by 5 bases and J by 0 bases, with 17 bases between the two germline ends. The CDR3 runs 18 residues. Germline V gene sequence: CDR1 SGHAT, CDR2 FQNNGV. The CDR3 DNA reads as TGTGCCAGCAGCCCACTCGCGGGACAGCACTCTGGGGCCAACGTCCTGACTTTC. It yields the protein CASSPLAGQHSGANVLTF.

Many counts were recorded for this clonotype. The chain uses TRBV5-1 and TRBJ2-1; 8 positions agree with TRBD2. V trimming: 4 bases; J trimming: 8 bases; junction bases outside the gene matches: 8. Germline-derived CDR1 and CDR2 are SGHRS and YFSETQ. This CDR3 region has 14 residues. The CDR3 region has the DNA TGCGCCAGCAGCCCCAGGACTAGCTATCATGAGCAGTTCTTC. Protein sequence: CASSPRTSYHEQFF. The variable domain in full, completed from reference TRBV5-1 and TRBJ2-1, reads KAGVTQTPRYLIKTRGQQVTLSCSPISGHRSVSWYQQTPGQGLQFLFEYFSETQRNKGNFPGRFSGRQFSNSRSEMNVSTLELGDSALYLCASSPRTSYHEQFFGPGTRLTVL.

In this sample, this clonotype turned up many times. The chain is built from TRBV28 and TRBJ2-2, with D maybe TRBD2 (6 bases). The CDR3 sequence is 14 residues long. The germline V gene has CDR1 MDHEN and CDR2 SYDVKM. Trimming removed 1 base from V and 7 bases from J, with 10 bases in between. The DNA of the CDR3 is TGTGCCAGCAGTTTATTTCGGGAGCTCGGGGAGCTGTTTTTT. This translates into CASSLFRELGELFF. Supplemented by reference TRBV28 and TRBJ2-2, the full variable domain reads DVKVTQSSRYLVKRTGEKVFLECVQDMDHENMFWYRQDPGLGLRLIYFSYDVKMKEKGDIPEGYSVSREKKERFSLILESASTNQTSMYLCASSLFRELGELFFGEGSRLTVL.

Notes on this clonotype: A much bigger clone sits one base away, suggesting this may be a read error. V usage is TRBV5-1 and J usage is TRBJ1-1; 8 positions agree with TRBD1. The CDR3 has 14 residues. Germline CDR1 SGHRS, CDR2 YFSETQ. The CDR3 DNA is TGCGCCAGCACCTTGGGACAGGAGAACACTGAAGCTTTCTTT. It yields the protein CASTLGQENTEAFF.

This clonotype has just a few counts. The V call is TRBV12-3 or TRBV12-4, the J call TRBJ1-6, with a weak D call TRBD1 (6 bases). The CDR3 totals 15 residues. V lost 4 bases, J lost 4 bases, and 11 bases lay in between. The CDR3 DNA reads as TGTGCCAGCAGTTCAGGGGCCACTTATAATTCACCCCTCCACTTT. It yields the protein CASSSGATYNSPLHF.

This clonotype was seen more than once but under ten times. This chain links TRBV6-1 with TRBJ2-5; weak D call: TRBD2 (6 bases). V lost 5 bases and J lost 4, with 14 bases in between. CDR1 is MNHNS, CDR2 SASEGT, per germline. This CDR3 region has 14 residues. The CDR3 bases are TGTGCCAGCAGTCGCGACCTGGGGGGAGAGACCCAGTACTTC. Translated, it gives CASSRDLGGETQYF.

This clonotype was seen at least ten times. The chain couples TRBV7-2 to TRBJ2-2; no firm D call. Per germline, CDR1 SGHTA and CDR2 FQGNSA. The length of the CDR3 is 15 residues. V was clipped by 1 base and J by 10 bases, with 16 bases between them. CDR3 loop: CASSLVPGYAAELFF. CDR3 in DNA: TGTGCCAGCAGCTTAGTCCCGGGCTACGCCGCGGAGCTGTTTTTT.

This clonotype was observed a few times. In nucleotides, the CDR3 is TGCAGTGCCGGGACTGTTAACATTCAGTACTTC. It codes for CSAGTVNIQYF. V is TRBV29-1 and J is TRBJ2-4, with D perhaps TRBD2 (6 bases). The CDR3 is 11 residues long. CDR1 is SQVTM, CDR2 ANQGSEA, per germline.

This clonotype has a handful of counts. The chain uses TRBV7-2 and TRBJ2-5; 9 bases are shared with TRBD2. After removal of 1 base from V and 0 bases from J, the junction contained 3 bases not matched to a gene. CDR3 length: 16 amino acids. Germline CDR1 and CDR2: SGHTA and FQGNSA. CDR3 in amino acids: CASSLGLAVNQETQYF. In DNA form, the CDR3 reads TGTGCCAGCAGCTTAGGACTAGCGGTCAACCAAGAGACCCAGTACTTC. Drawing the rest from reference TRBV7-2 and TRBJ2-5, the complete variable domain is GAGVSQSPSNKVTEKGKDVELRCDPISGHTALYWYRQSLGQGLEFLIYFQGNSAPDKSGLPSDRFSAERTGGSVSTLTIQRTQQEDSAVYLCASSLGLAVNQETQYFGPGTRLLVL.

This clonotype was observed at least ten times. The rearrangement uses TRBV20-1 and TRBJ2-2; 8 bases fit TRBD1. CDR3 length: 15 amino acids. CDR1 is DFQATT, CDR2 SNEGSKA, per germline (reference sequence). V lost 2 bases to trimming and J lost 0 bases; unmatched junction nucleotides: 2. For the CDR3, the DNA is TGCAGTGCTAGAAGGACAGGGACGAACACCGGGGAGCTGTTTTTT. The encoded protein is CSARRTGTNTGELFF.

This clonotype was observed many times. The rearrangement joins TRBV7-3 to TRBJ2-2; no definite D call. V was cut by 5 bases and J by 4 bases, with 14 bases left in between. Germline V gene lookup returns CDR1 SGHTA and CDR2 FQGTGA. The length of the CDR3 is 15 residues. The CDR3 sequence: CASSPNVPGTGELFF. The CDR3 DNA is TGTGCCAGCAGCCCTAATGTCCCAGGCACCGGGGAGCTGTTTTTT.